This T cell receptor beta chain was captured by sequencing in a study of human T cells and chemical hapten exposure. Germline CDR1 is MNHEY and CDR2 is SVGEGT. The CDR3 totals 15 residues. V lost 2 bases to trimming and J lost 6 bases; unmatched junction nucleotides: 8. The time point here: patch test 3, about 24 weeks after DPC sensitization. Stated treatment: therapeutic diphenylcyclopropenone sensitization with weekly scalp DPC. A few counts support this clonotype. TCRdb processed the RACE reads anew with MiXCR; each CDR3 protein has one entry. Of 70,000 or so distinct CDR3 sequences listed, over 8.5% are singletons.

The sequence was obtained from a woman between 50 and 59 years old with alopecia areata. Some clones in this sample may be carry-over from other donors' samples. Sequencing was performed on whole blood, taken in connection with sensitization to the hapten diphenylcyclopropenone (DPC). The chain combines TRBV6-2 or TRBV6-3 with TRBJ2-5; 8 nucleotides align to TRBD2. This CDR3 is CASSYPAGGPKTQYF. DNA for the CDR3: TGTGCCAGCAGTTACCCCGCGGGGGGCCCAAAGACCCAGTACTTC.